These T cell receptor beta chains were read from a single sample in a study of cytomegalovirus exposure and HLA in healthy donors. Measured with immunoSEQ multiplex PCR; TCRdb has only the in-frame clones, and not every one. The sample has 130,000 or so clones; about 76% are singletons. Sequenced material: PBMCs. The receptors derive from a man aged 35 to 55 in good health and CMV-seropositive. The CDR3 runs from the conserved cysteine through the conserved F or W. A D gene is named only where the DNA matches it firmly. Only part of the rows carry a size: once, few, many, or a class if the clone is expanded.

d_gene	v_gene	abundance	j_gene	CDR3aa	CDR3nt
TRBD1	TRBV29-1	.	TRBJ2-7	CSVEDPRTGEYEQYF	TGCAGCGTTGAAGATCCGCGGACAGGTGAATACGAGCAGTACTTC
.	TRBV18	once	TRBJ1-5	CASSPLLSNQPQHF	TGTGCCAGCTCACCTTTACTTAGCAATCAGCCCCAGCATTTT
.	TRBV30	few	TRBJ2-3	CAWRFLTDTQYF	TGTGCCTGGAGGTTTCTCACAGATACGCAGTATTTT
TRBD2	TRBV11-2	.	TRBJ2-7	CASRPTSGESYEQYF	TGTGCCAGCAGGCCCACTAGCGGGGAATCCTACGAGCAGTACTTC
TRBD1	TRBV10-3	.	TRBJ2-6	CAISGDRGTNSGANVLTF	TGTGCCATCAGTGGGGACAGGGGGACTAACTCTGGGGCCAACGTCCTGACTTTC
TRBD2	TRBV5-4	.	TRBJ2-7	CASSSGGIGAVYEQYF	TGTGCCAGCAGCTCGGGGGGTATTGGAGCTGTTTACGAGCAGTACTTC
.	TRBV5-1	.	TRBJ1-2	CASSILGGRGAFGYTF	TGCGCCAGCAGCATTCTGGGGGGGCGCGGAGCATTTGGCTACACCTTC
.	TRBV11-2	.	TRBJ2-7	CASSLGRGQYF	TGTGCCAGCAGCTTAGGGAGAGGGCAGTACTTC
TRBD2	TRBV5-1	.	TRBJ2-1	CASSPPGTSGSNEQFF	TGCGCCAGCAGCCCCCCCGGGACTAGCGGGAGTAATGAGCAGTTCTTC
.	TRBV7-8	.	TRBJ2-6	CASSLSDSGANVLTF	TGTGCCAGCAGCTTAAGCGACTCTGGGGCCAACGTCCTGACTTTC
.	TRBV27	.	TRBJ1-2	CASSLGGRFDGYTF	TGTGCCAGCAGTTTGGGGGGGCGCTTTGATGGCTACACCTTC
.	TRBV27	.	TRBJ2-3	CASSTTTQSTDTQYF	TGTGCCAGCAGTACCACAACCCAGAGCACAGATACGCAGTATTTT
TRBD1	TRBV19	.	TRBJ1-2	CASSTPGGHGYTF	TGTGCCAGTAGTACCCCAGGGGGCCATGGCTACACCTTC
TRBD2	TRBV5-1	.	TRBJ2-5	CASSFHERGGPKTQYF	TGCGCCAGCAGCTTCCACGAGCGGGGGGGCCCGAAGACCCAGTACTTC
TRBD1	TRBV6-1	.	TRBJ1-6	CASRLWGQGNPLHF	TGTGCCAGCAGACTCTGGGGACAGGGGAACCCCCTCCACTTT
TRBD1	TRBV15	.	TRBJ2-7	CATSIGTGTNEQYF	TGTGCCACCAGCATCGGGACAGGGACCAACGAGCAGTACTTC
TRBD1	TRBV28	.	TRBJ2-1	CASSWGQAYNEQFF	TGTGCCAGCAGTTGGGGACAGGCCTACAATGAGCAGTTCTTC
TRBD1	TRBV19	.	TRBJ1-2	CASTNWTGLLDGYTF	TGTGCCAGTACCAACTGGACAGGGTTACTGGATGGCTACACCTTC
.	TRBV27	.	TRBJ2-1	CASSRAGGLGAYNEQFF	TGTGCCAGCTCCAGGGCCGGGGGGCTCGGGGCCTACAATGAGCAGTTCTTC
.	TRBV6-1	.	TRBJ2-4	CASSKGEKAKNIQYF	TGTGCCAGCAGTAAAGGGGAGAAAGCCAAAAACATTCAGTACTTC
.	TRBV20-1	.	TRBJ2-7	CSARWGPGVFF	TGCAGTGCTAGGTGGGGCCCCGGCGTTTTCTTC
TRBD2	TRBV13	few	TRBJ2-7	CASSLGGQGIAGSEQYF	TGTGCCAGCAGCTTAGGGGGCCAAGGGATAGCGGGAAGCGAGCAGTACTTC
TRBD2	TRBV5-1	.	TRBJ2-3	CASRRAGGGTTSTDTQYF	TGCGCCAGCAGGCGAGCGGGGGGAGGGACTACTAGCACAGATACGCAGTATTTT
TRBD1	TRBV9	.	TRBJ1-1	CASSQGPNTEAFF	TGTGCCAGCTCACAGGGGCCGAACACTGAAGCTTTCTTT
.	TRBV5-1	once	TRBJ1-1	CASSLMVGDTEAFF	TGCGCCAGCAGCTTGATGGTCGGGGACACTGAAGCTTTCTTT
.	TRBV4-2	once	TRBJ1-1	CASSPLPGTEAFF	TGTGCCAGCAGCCCTTTGCCGGGTACTGAAGCTTTCTTT
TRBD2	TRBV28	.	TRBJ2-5	CASSLRGASGRETQYF	TGTGCCAGCAGTTTAAGGGGGGCTAGCGGGCGGGAGACCCAGTACTTC
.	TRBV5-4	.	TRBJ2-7	CASSSRGSYEQYF	TGTGCCAGCAGCTCCCGGGGGTCCTACGAGCAGTACTTC